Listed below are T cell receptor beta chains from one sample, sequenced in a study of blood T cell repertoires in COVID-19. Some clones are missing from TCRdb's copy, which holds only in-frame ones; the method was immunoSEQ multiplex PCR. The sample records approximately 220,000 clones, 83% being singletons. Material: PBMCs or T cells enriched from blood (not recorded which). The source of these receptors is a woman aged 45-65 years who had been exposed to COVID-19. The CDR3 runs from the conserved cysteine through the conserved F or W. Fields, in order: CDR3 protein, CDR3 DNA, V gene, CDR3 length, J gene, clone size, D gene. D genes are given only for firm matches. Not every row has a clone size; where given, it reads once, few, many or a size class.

cdr3_aa: CAWSVSRGTDTQYF; cdr3_nt: TGTGCCTGGAGTGTAAGTCGAGGGACAGATACGCAGTATTTT; v_call: TRBV30; cdr3_length: 14; j_call: TRBJ2-3; clone_size: .; d_call: .
cdr3_aa: CASSATGFDTQYF; cdr3_nt: TGTGCCAGCAGCGCAACAGGGTTTGATACGCAGTATTTT; v_call: TRBV28; cdr3_length: 13; j_call: TRBJ2-3; clone_size: .; d_call: .
cdr3_aa: CASSPDRGFSGNTIYF; cdr3_nt: TGTGCCAGCAGTCCGGACAGGGGGTTTTCTGGAAACACCATATATTTT; v_call: TRBV27; cdr3_length: 16; j_call: TRBJ1-3; clone_size: once; d_call: TRBD1
cdr3_aa: CATSRDGGRGDTQYF; cdr3_nt: TGTGCCACCAGCAGAGACGGGGGGCGTGGAGATACGCAGTATTTT; v_call: TRBV15; cdr3_length: 15; j_call: TRBJ2-3; clone_size: .; d_call: .
cdr3_aa: CASSRDWGYEQYF; cdr3_nt: TGTGCCTCATCCCGGGACTGGGGGTACGAGCAGTACTTC; v_call: TRBV30; cdr3_length: 13; j_call: TRBJ2-7; clone_size: .; d_call: .
cdr3_aa: CASSSPGGVGTEAFF; cdr3_nt: TGTGCCAGTAGTAGTCCTGGGGGGGTAGGCACTGAAGCTTTCTTT; v_call: TRBV19; cdr3_length: 15; j_call: TRBJ1-1; clone_size: .; d_call: .
cdr3_aa: CASSQGGAVTEAFF; cdr3_nt: TGTGCCAGCAGCCAAGGGGGCGCGGTCACTGAAGCTTTCTTT; v_call: TRBV3-1/TRBV3-2; cdr3_length: 14; j_call: TRBJ1-1; clone_size: .; d_call: .
cdr3_aa: CATRDTYNEQFF; cdr3_nt: TGTGCCACTCGGGACACCTACAATGAGCAGTTCTTC; v_call: TRBV10-3; cdr3_length: 12; j_call: TRBJ2-1; clone_size: .; d_call: .
cdr3_aa: CASSAQSQGNTEAFF; cdr3_nt: TGTGCCAGTAGCGCCCAGAGTCAGGGGAACACTGAAGCTTTCTTT; v_call: TRBV19; cdr3_length: 15; j_call: TRBJ1-1; clone_size: .; d_call: .
cdr3_aa: CASSLGASSYNEQFF; cdr3_nt: TGTGCCAGCAGCTTGGGGGCTAGCTCCTACAATGAGCAGTTCTTC; v_call: TRBV11-2; cdr3_length: 15; j_call: TRBJ2-1; clone_size: once; d_call: .
cdr3_aa: CASRLLAGGTDTQYF; cdr3_nt: TGTGCCAGCAGGTTACTAGCGGGGGGCACAGATACGCAGTATTTT; v_call: TRBV11-2; cdr3_length: 15; j_call: TRBJ2-3; clone_size: .; d_call: TRBD2
cdr3_aa: CASSPGQTYGYTF; cdr3_nt: TGTGCCAGCAGTCCCGGACAGACCTATGGCTACACCTTC; v_call: TRBV7-9; cdr3_length: 13; j_call: TRBJ1-2; clone_size: .; d_call: .
cdr3_aa: CASSLTGTHGYTF; cdr3_nt: TGTGCCAGCAGCCTCACAGGAACGCATGGCTACACCTTC; v_call: TRBV12-3/TRBV12-4; cdr3_length: 13; j_call: TRBJ1-2; clone_size: once; d_call: .
cdr3_aa: CASSQAAEPNTGELFF; cdr3_nt: TGCGCCAGCAGTCAAGCGGCGGAACCAAACACCGGGGAGCTGTTTTTT; v_call: TRBV23-1; cdr3_length: 16; j_call: TRBJ2-2; clone_size: many; d_call: .
cdr3_aa: CASSLLWTSKGNEQFF; cdr3_nt: TGTGCCAGCAGCTTGTTATGGACATCGAAGGGTAATGAGCAGTTCTTC; v_call: TRBV5-8; cdr3_length: 16; j_call: TRBJ2-1; clone_size: .; d_call: .
cdr3_aa: CASKDRVNQPQHF; cdr3_nt: TGTGCCAGCAAAGACAGGGTCAATCAGCCCCAGCATTTT; v_call: TRBV6-5; cdr3_length: 13; j_call: TRBJ1-5; clone_size: few; d_call: TRBD1
cdr3_aa: CASSQGGPTDTQYF; cdr3_nt: TGTGCCAGCAGCCAAGGGGGGCCCACAGATACGCAGTATTTT; v_call: TRBV3-1/TRBV3-2; cdr3_length: 14; j_call: TRBJ2-3; clone_size: .; d_call: .
cdr3_aa: CASSLAETQYF; cdr3_nt: TGTGCCAGCAGTTTAGCGGAGACCCAGTACTTC; v_call: TRBV28; cdr3_length: 11; j_call: TRBJ2-5; clone_size: .; d_call: .
cdr3_aa: CASSLGSGGRLETQYF; cdr3_nt: TGTGCCAGCAGCTTAGGGAGCGGGGGGAGGTTAGAGACCCAGTACTTC; v_call: TRBV7-2; cdr3_length: 16; j_call: TRBJ2-5; clone_size: few; d_call: TRBD2
cdr3_aa: CASSYAGAGNTIYF; cdr3_nt: TGTGCCAGCAGCTACGCAGGGGCTGGAAACACCATATATTTT; v_call: TRBV6-5; cdr3_length: 14; j_call: TRBJ1-3; clone_size: .; d_call: .
cdr3_aa: CSVRRVNTEAFF; cdr3_nt: TGCAGCGTGCGTCGGGTGAACACTGAAGCTTTCTTT; v_call: TRBV29-1; cdr3_length: 12; j_call: TRBJ1-1; clone_size: .; d_call: .
cdr3_aa: CATSDLSGNEAFF; cdr3_nt: TGTGCCACCAGTGATTTGTCGGGTAACGAAGCTTTCTTT; v_call: TRBV24-1; cdr3_length: 13; j_call: TRBJ1-1; clone_size: .; d_call: .
cdr3_aa: CASSPPGGRTQYF; cdr3_nt: TGTGCCAGCAGTCCTCCGGGAGGGAGGACGCAGTATTTT; v_call: TRBV6-5; cdr3_length: 13; j_call: TRBJ2-3; clone_size: .; d_call: TRBD2
cdr3_aa: CATQGENYGYTF; cdr3_nt: TGTGCCACGCAGGGCGAGAACTATGGCTACACCTTC; v_call: TRBV10-3; cdr3_length: 12; j_call: TRBJ1-2; clone_size: .; d_call: .
cdr3_aa: CASGLVRAGNYGYTF; cdr3_nt: TGTGCTAGTGGTTTGGTTCGTGCAGGGAACTATGGCTACACCTTC; v_call: TRBV12-5; cdr3_length: 15; j_call: TRBJ1-2; clone_size: .; d_call: .
cdr3_aa: CASAPRRAGNTIYF; cdr3_nt: TGTGCCAGCGCCCCCCGGAGGGCTGGAAACACCATATATTTT; v_call: TRBV3-1/TRBV3-2; cdr3_length: 14; j_call: TRBJ1-3; clone_size: .; d_call: .
cdr3_aa: CASTDRGREQFF; cdr3_nt: TGCGCCAGCACGGACAGGGGGCGGGAGCAGTTCTTC; v_call: TRBV5-1; cdr3_length: 12; j_call: TRBJ2-1; clone_size: .; d_call: TRBD1
cdr3_aa: CASSQDAASGGYSYNEQFF; cdr3_nt: TGCGCCAGCAGCCAAGATGCGGCTAGCGGGGGGTACTCCTACAATGAGCAGTTCTTC; v_call: TRBV4-3; cdr3_length: 19; j_call: TRBJ2-1; clone_size: .; d_call: TRBD2